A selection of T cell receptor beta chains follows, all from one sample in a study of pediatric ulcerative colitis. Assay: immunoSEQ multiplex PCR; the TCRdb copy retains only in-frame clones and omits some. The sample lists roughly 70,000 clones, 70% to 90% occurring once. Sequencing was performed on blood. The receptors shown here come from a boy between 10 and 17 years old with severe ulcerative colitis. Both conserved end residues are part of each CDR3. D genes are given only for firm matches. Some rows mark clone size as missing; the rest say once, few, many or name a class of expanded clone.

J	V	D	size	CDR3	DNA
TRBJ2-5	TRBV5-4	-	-	CASSHPGDSGTQYF	TGTGCCAGCAGCCACCCCGGGGATTCGGGGACCCAGTACTTC
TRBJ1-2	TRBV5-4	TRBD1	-	CASSSARTGGWGNYGYTF	TGTGCCAGCAGCTCGGCCCGGACAGGGGGCTGGGGTAACTATGGCTACACCTTC
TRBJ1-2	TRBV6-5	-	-	CASSPRANYGYTF	TGTGCCAGCAGCCCCAGAGCTAACTATGGCTACACCTTC
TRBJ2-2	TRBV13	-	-	CASSLSSPLLAPYTGELFF	TGTGCCAGCAGCTTAAGTTCTCCCTTACTAGCTCCTTACACCGGGGAGCTGTTTTTT
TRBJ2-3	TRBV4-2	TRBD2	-	CASSHGLAGGPEWLPDTQYF	TGTGCCAGCAGCCACGGACTAGCGGGAGGGCCTGAGTGGCTTCCAGATACGCAGTATTTT
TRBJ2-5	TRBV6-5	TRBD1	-	CASSPIGQVQETQYF	TGTGCCAGCAGCCCCATTGGACAGGTCCAAGAGACCCAGTACTTC
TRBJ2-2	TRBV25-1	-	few	CASSEYGIIPGELFF	TGTGCCAGCAGTGAATACGGTATAATACCCGGGGAGCTGTTTTTT
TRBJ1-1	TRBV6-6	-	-	CASSYSKGSGAFF	TGTGCCAGCAGTTACTCGAAGGGGAGTGGAGCTTTCTTT
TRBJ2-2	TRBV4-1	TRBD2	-	CASSRESGRSGELFF	TGCGCCAGCAGCCGGGAAAGCGGGAGGTCCGGGGAGCTGTTTTTT
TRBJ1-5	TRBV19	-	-	CASSIEGVQPQHF	TGTGCCAGTAGTATTGAGGGGGTTCAGCCCCAGCATTTT
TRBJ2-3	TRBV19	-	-	CASSGGAFDTQYF	TGTGCCAGTAGTGGGGGGGCTTTTGATACGCAGTATTTT